This passage covers 24 T cell receptor beta chains from one sample sequenced in a study of T cell responses to AZD1222 COVID-19 vaccine listed by TCRdb under 2021. Library preparation was by the immunoSEQ multiplex PCR assay. Held by TCRdb, this immuneACCESS table contains in-frame sequences only and omits some clones. Under half of the omission traces to an unresolved V gene where checked; the cause of the rest is unknown. This sample holds fewer than 150,000 clones; approximately 90% were observed only once. Clones ranked in the top ten supply just over 3.5% of the sample. What this sample's time point label stands for: about 28 days (+/-7) after the second vaccine dose. This sample comprised peripheral blood, obtained 28 days after the second AZD1222 dose. These TCRs come from an adult who received the AZD1222 COVID-19 vaccine.

This chain uses TRBV27 with TRBJ2-1; D call uncertain. The CDR3 contains 13 residues. Trimming shortened V by 2 bases and J by 9 bases, and 11 bases separated the two germline ends. Germline V gene data show CDR1 as MNHEY and CDR2 as SMNVEV (reference sequence). The CDR3 sequence is CASSLPAQVEQFF. CDR3 bases: TGTGCCAGCAGTTTACCAGCTCAGGTTGAGCAGTTCTTC.

The chain employs TRBV28 and TRBJ2-1; 7 positions match TRBD2. The CDR3 runs to 15 residues. With 7 bases clipped from V and 1 base from J, the junction kept 7 bases outside the gene matches. CDR1 is MDHEN, CDR2 SYDVKM, per germline. CDR3 loop: CASTSGTGSYNEQFF. In DNA form, the CDR3 reads TGTGCCAGCACCAGCGGGACTGGGTCCTACAATGAGCAGTTCTTC.

The CDR3 loop reads CASSLGPDNEQFF. CDR3 DNA: TGTGCCAGCAGCTTAGGACCAGACAATGAGCAGTTCTTC. This chain connects TRBV7-2 to TRBJ2-1; D remains unclear. V was trimmed by 1 base and J by 5 bases, leaving 6 bases between them. Germline values: CDR1 SGHTA, CDR2 FQGNSA. The CDR3 has 13 residues.

This chain uses TRBV5-1 with TRBJ2-5; maybe TRBD2 (6 bases). This CDR3 is built from 17 residues. The germline V and J ends were trimmed by 0 bases and 1 base, with 16 bases remaining between them. Per the germline V gene, CDR1 is SGHRS and CDR2 is YFSETQ. CDR3 residues: CASSLGSRDFSQETQYF. The DNA for the CDR3 is TGCGCCAGCAGCTTGGGTTCTCGGGACTTCTCCCAAGAGACCCAGTACTTC.

The genes are TRBV28 and TRBJ1-4, with 8 bases aligning to TRBD1. The CDR3 extends over 14 amino acids. V was pared by 2 bases and J by 10 bases, with 6 bases of the junction left unmatched. Germline CDR1 is MDHEN and CDR2 is SYDVKM. The CDR3 bases are TGTGCCAGCAGTTTACAGGGGGCGAGTGGAAAACTGTTTTTT. It yields the protein CASSLQGASGKLFF.

In DNA form, the CDR3 reads TGTGCCAGCAGTTGGGGGTCAGATACGCAGTATTTT. It specifies CASSWGSDTQYF. This chain joins TRBV28 and TRBJ2-3, with D perhaps TRBD1 or TRBD2 (5 bases each). Trimming left V 4 bases short and J 4 bases short, with 6 bases between. Germline V gives CDR1 MDHEN, CDR2 SYDVKM. There are 12 residues in the CDR3. Complete variable domain (other parts from reference TRBV28 and TRBJ2-3): DVKVTQSSRYLVKRTGEKVFLECVQDMDHENMFWYRQDPGLGLRLIYFSYDVKMKEKGDIPEGYSVSREKKERFSLILESASTNQTSMYLCASSWGSDTQYFGPGTRLTVL.

The chain uses TRBV6-5 and TRBJ1-5; unclear D gene. Looked up from germline, CDR1 is MNHEY and CDR2 is SVGAGI. CDR3 length equals 15 residues. Trimming removed 8 bases at V and 1 base at J, with 15 bases between. The CDR3 sequence: CASFTRESSNQPQHF. In DNA form, the CDR3 reads TGTGCCAGCTTCACTCGGGAGTCCAGCAATCAGCCCCAGCATTTT.

This clone was detected only once. The V call is TRBV5-4, the J call TRBJ1-6; a weak D match, TRBD1 (5 bases). Germline-derived CDR1 and CDR2 are SGHNT and YYREEE (reference sequence). V lost 2 bases and J 8 bases, leaving 14 bases between the germline ends. The CDR3 covers 15 residues. Here the CDR3 reads CASSFDSAPDSPLHF. For the CDR3, the DNA is TGTGCCAGCAGCTTCGACAGCGCCCCTGATTCACCCCTCCACTTT.

The rearrangement links TRBV7-9 to TRBJ1-1; D possibly corresponds to TRBD1 (6 bases). The CDR3 is made up of 16 amino acids. Germline values: CDR1 SEHNR, CDR2 FQNEAQ (reference sequence). Trimming pared 5 bases from V and 13 bases from J, leaving 29 bases between. The CDR3 DNA reads as TGTGCCAGCAGCCCCCCGTTGGGGGGGCGCTTGGGGTGGTGTTTCTTT. It is translated as CASSPPLGGRLGWCFF.

The chain uses TRBV2 and TRBJ1-2; the match to TRBD1 covers 9 bases. Germline V lookup: CDR1 SNHLY, CDR2 FYNNEI. J lost 6 bases, V lost 6 bases, and 11 bases had no gene match. CDR3 length: 15 amino acids. The CDR3 spells CASRIGQGRSDGYTF. The DNA of the CDR3 is TGTGCCAGCAGAATAGGACAGGGGAGATCGGATGGCTACACCTTC. The full variable domain, in which reference TRBV2 and TRBJ1-2 provide the parts outside the CDR3, is EPEVTQTPSHQVTQMGQEVILRCVPISNHLYFYWYRQILGQKVEFLVSFYNNEISEKSEIFDDQFSVERPDGSNFTLKIRSTKLEDSAMYFCASRIGQGRSDGYTFGSGTRLTVV.

The chain employs TRBV5-1 and TRBJ2-7, with 8 bases identical to TRBD1. The CDR3 is 14 residues long. Looked up from germline, CDR1 is SGHRS and CDR2 is YFSETQ. Germline trimming cut 0 bases from V and 3 bases from J; bases unmatched to any gene: 2. CDR3 sequence reads: CASSLAGQGYEQYF. The CDR3 coding sequence is TGCGCCAGCAGCTTGGCCGGACAGGGCTACGAGCAGTACTTC.

The chain links TRBV2 to TRBJ1-1; perhaps TRBD1 as D (5 bases). The CDR3 is 11 residues long. V lost 4 bases to trimming and J lost 9 bases, with 9 bases between them. CDR1 SNHLY and CDR2 FYNNEI come from the germline V gene. The CDR3 sequence: CASSARDQAFF. Here the CDR3 DNA reads TGTGCCAGCAGTGCCCGGGACCAAGCTTTCTTT.

V and J are TRBV7-9 and TRBJ1-6; D possibly corresponds to TRBD1 (5 bases). The germline V gene has CDR1 SEHNR and CDR2 FQNEAQ (reference sequence). This CDR3 has 12 amino acids. V was trimmed by 5 bases and J by 8 bases, leaving 7 bases between them. CDR3 sequence reads: CASSPGDSPLHF. The CDR3 DNA sequence: TGTGCCAGCAGCCCGGGGGATTCACCCCTCCACTTT.

The CDR3 nucleotides read TGTGCCAGCAGCTTAGATCTTAGCAGGGTAGAGCTCCCCTACGAGCAGTACTTC. Its protein product is CASSLDLSRVELPYEQYF. This chain links TRBV11-2 with TRBJ2-7, with TRBD1 as a possible D gene (5 bases). The CDR3 is made up of 18 amino acids. The germline V gene encodes CDR1 SGHAT and CDR2 FQNNGV. Trimming removed 0 bases at V and 2 bases at J, with 20 bases between.

The CDR3 region has the DNA TGTGCCAGCAGACCCAACCTCAGGGGAGTAAATTCACCCCTCCACTTT. This codes for CASRPNLRGVNSPLHF. This chain links TRBV14 with TRBJ1-6, with D possibly matching TRBD1 (6 bases). Looked up from germline, CDR1 is SGHDN and CDR2 is FVKESK. CDR3 size: 16 residues. The V end lost 6 bases, the J end lost 7 bases, and 19 bases lay between the germline ends.

This clone turned up a few times. The rearrangement links TRBV28 to TRBJ1-6; D is unclear. V shed 6 bases and J shed 10 bases, with 16 bases lying between them. This CDR3 comprises 14 residues. Germline loops: CDR1 MDHEN, CDR2 SYDVKM. The DNA for the CDR3 is TGTGCCAGCAGCTCGACGGCCTTCGGGTCACCCCTCCACTTT. This encodes CASSSTAFGSPLHF.

This clone appeared a single time. This chain links TRBV5-6 with TRBJ2-1, with TRBD1 matching 8 bases. The CDR3 contains 17 residues. CDR1 is SGHDT and CDR2 is YYEEEE in the germline V gene. The V gene end was trimmed by 4 bases and the J gene end by 0 bases; junction bases not matched to a gene: 9. The CDR3 region has the DNA TGTGCCAGCAGCCCAAGGACAGGGCTTTTCTCCTACAATGAGCAGTTCTTC. Translating gives CASSPRTGLFSYNEQFF.

The V gene is TRBV19, the J gene TRBJ1-2, with 9 bases identical to TRBD1. In germline, CDR1 is LNHDA, CDR2 SQIVND (reference sequence). J was trimmed by 8 bases and V by 8 bases; bases with no gene match: 12. The CDR3 is 14 amino acids. In DNA form, the CDR3 reads TGTGCCAGTGTTGATAGGACAGGGGTAGAGGGCTACACCTTC. It translates to CASVDRTGVEGYTF.

The chain has TRBV3-1 (or the pseudogene TRBV3-2) and TRBJ2-2, with 11 positions matching TRBD2. There are 18 residues in the CDR3. The V and J ends lost 4 bases and 4 bases, in that order; junction bases with no gene match: 11. Germline V CDR1 and CDR2: LGHDT, YNNKEL (reference sequence). This chain's CDR3 is CASSRKLAGVVSTGELFF. The CDR3 coding sequence is TGTGCCAGCAGCCGGAAACTAGCGGGAGTCGTCAGCACCGGGGAGCTGTTTTTT.

V gene TRBV28 combines with J gene TRBJ1-2; no firm D call. The germline gives CDR1 MDHEN, CDR2 SYDVKM. V lost 10 bases, J lost 4 bases, and 13 bases lay in between. CDR3 size: 12 residues. The CDR3 is CATQRASYGYTF. For the CDR3, the DNA is TGTGCCACCCAGCGGGCGTCCTATGGCTACACCTTC.

This chain links TRBV28 with TRBJ1-4, with TRBD1 identical over 8 bases. Germline V gene lookup returns CDR1 MDHEN and CDR2 SYDVKM. The CDR3 length is 14 residues. Trimming at V came to 7 bases and at J to 8 bases, leaving 9 bases not matched to a gene. The DNA of the CDR3 is TGTGCCAGCAAACTACAGGGGGAGTGGGAAAAACTGTTTTTT. Translation gives CASKLQGEWEKLFF.

J is TRBJ2-5 and V is TRBV9; D is ambiguous. The CDR3 has 15 amino acids. Germline V gene sequence: CDR1 SGDLS, CDR2 YYNGEE. Between the trimmed V and J ends, which lost 2 bases and 1 base, there was a span of 12 bases. The CDR3 coding sequence is TGTGCCAGCAGCGTTGGCGGAGCGCGCCAAGAGACCCAGTACTTC. Protein product: CASSVGGARQETQYF.

The J gene is TRBJ1-5, the V gene TRBV27; 11 positions agree with TRBD1. Per germline, CDR1 MNHEY and CDR2 SMNVEV (reference sequence). With V trimmed by 5 bases and J by 6 bases, 6 bases remained unmatched. The CDR3 contains 15 residues. The CDR3 coding sequence is TGTGCCAGCAGTCTGGGACAGGGGGGGAGTCAGCCCCAGCATTTT. It codes for CASSLGQGGSQPQHF.

The rearrangement uses TRBV7-9 and TRBJ2-5; unclear D gene. The CDR3 covers 12 residues. CDR1 and CDR2 from the germline V gene are SEHNR and FQNEAQ (reference sequence). Deletions cut 2 bases from V and 3 bases from J, with 4 bases between. The CDR3: CASSLLEETQYF. The CDR3 coding sequence is TGTGCCAGCAGCTTACTAGAAGAGACCCAGTACTTC.